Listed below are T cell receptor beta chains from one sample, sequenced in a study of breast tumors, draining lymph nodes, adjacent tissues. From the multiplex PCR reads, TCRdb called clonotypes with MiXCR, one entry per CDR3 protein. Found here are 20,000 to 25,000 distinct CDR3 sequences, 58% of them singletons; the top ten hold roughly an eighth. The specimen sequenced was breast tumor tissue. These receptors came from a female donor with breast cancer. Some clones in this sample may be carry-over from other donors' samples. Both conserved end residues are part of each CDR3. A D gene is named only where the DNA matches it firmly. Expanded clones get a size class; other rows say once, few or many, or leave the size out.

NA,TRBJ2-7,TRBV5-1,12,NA,CASSLPGDEQYF,TGCGCCAGCAGCTTGCCGGGAGACGAGCAGTACTTC
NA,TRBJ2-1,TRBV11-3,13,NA,CASSLLVSHEQFF,TGTGCCAGCAGCCTCCTGGTATCCCATGAGCAGTTCTTC
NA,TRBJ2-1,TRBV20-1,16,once,CSAPPPPGVIYNEQFF,TGCAGTGCTCCTCCCCCCCCTGGGGTGATTTACAATGAGCAGTTCTTC
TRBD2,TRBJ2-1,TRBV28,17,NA,CASRTYSGSRGHNEQFF,TGTGCCAGCAGGACGTATAGCGGGAGTAGAGGGCACAATGAGCAGTTCTTC
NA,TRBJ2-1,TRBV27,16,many,CASSLSPGSSYNEQFF,TGTGCCAGCAGTTTATCCCCAGGGAGCTCCTACAATGAGCAGTTCTTC
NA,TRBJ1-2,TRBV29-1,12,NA,CSANSGPGGYTF,TGCAGCGCGAACAGTGGGCCCGGAGGCTACACCTTC
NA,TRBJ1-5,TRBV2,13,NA,CASSERERQPQHF,TGTGCCAGCAGTGAAAGGGAGCGTCAGCCCCAGCATTTT
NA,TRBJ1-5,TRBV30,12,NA,CAYGRFNQPQHF,TGTGCCTACGGACGGTTCAATCAGCCCCAGCATTTT
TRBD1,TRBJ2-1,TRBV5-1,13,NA,CASSLGQGYEQFF,TGCGCCAGCAGCTTGGGACAGGGCTATGAGCAGTTCTTC
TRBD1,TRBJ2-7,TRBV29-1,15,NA,CSVEDRSQGTYEQYF,TGCAGCGTTGAAGATCGATCACAGGGGACCTACGAGCAGTACTTC
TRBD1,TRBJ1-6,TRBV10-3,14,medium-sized,CAISGQEINSPLHF,TGTGCCATTTCTGGACAGGAGATTAATTCACCCCTCCACTTT
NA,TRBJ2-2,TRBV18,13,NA,CASSPIDTGELFF,TGTGCCAGCTCACCAATAGACACCGGGGAGCTGTTTTTT
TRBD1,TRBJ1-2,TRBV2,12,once,CASRGQGGGYTF,TGTGCCAGCAGGGGACAGGGAGGCGGCTACACCTTC
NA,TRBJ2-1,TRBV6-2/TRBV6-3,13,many,CASSYNSNNEQFF,TGTGCCAGCAGTTACAATAGTAACAATGAGCAGTTCTTC
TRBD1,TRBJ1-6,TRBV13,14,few,CASSVGQYNSPLHF,TGTGCCAGCAGCGTGGGACAGTATAATTCACCCCTCCACTTT
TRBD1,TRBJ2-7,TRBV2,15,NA,CASKPDRARTYEQYF,TGTGCCAGCAAACCGGACAGGGCGAGGACCTACGAGCAGTACTTC
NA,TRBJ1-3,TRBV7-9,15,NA,CASRASRKSGNTIYF,TGTGCCAGCAGGGCAAGCCGAAAATCCGGAAACACCATATATTTT
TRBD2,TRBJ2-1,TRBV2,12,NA,CASRATSGKEFF,TGTGCCAGCAGAGCCACTAGCGGGAAGGAGTTCTTC
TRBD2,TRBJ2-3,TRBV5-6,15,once,CASSLGGGAVDTQYF,TGTGCCAGCAGCTTGGGCGGGGGGGCCGTAGATACGCAGTATTTT
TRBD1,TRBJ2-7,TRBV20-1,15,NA,CSARDVRTGESEQYF,TGCAGTGCTAGAGATGTCAGGACAGGGGAGAGCGAGCAGTACTTC
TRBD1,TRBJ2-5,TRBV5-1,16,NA,CASSWGTGGAGETQYF,TGCGCCAGCAGCTGGGGGACAGGGGGCGCGGGAGAGACCCAGTACTTC
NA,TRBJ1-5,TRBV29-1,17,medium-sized,CSVEPKVTENSNQPQHF,TGCAGCGTGGAGCCTAAGGTGACGGAGAATAGCAATCAGCCCCAGCATTTT
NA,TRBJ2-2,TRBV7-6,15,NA,CASSLSEGNTGELFF,TGTGCCAGCAGCTTATCGGAGGGGAACACCGGGGAGCTGTTTTTT
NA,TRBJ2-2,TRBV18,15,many,CASSQTDRNTGELFF,TGTGCCAGCTCACAAACGGACAGAAACACCGGGGAGCTGTTTTTT
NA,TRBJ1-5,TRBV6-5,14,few,CASRKDGPNQPQHF,TGTGCCAGCAGAAAGGACGGTCCCAATCAGCCCCAGCATTTT
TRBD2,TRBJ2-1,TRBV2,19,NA,CASPQTSGRAVGSYNEQFF,TGTGCCAGCCCTCAGACTAGCGGGAGGGCCGTAGGGTCCTACAATGAGCAGTTCTTC
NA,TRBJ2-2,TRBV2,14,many,CASNTLQGIGELFF,TGTGCCAGCAATACATTACAGGGAATCGGGGAGCTGTTTTTT
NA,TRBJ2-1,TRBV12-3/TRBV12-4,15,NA,CASTTWRDPQNEQFF,TGTGCCAGCACCACTTGGAGGGACCCGCAAAATGAGCAGTTCTTC
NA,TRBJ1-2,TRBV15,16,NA,CATSRDFDPRVYGYTF,TGTGCCACCAGCAGAGATTTTGACCCCCGGGTCTATGGCTACACCTTC
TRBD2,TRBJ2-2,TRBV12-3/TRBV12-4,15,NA,CASSLGLAATGELSF,TGTGCCAGCAGTCTAGGACTAGCGGCAACCGGGGAGCTGTCTTTT
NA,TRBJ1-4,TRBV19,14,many,CASNSRGTNEKLFF,TGTGCCAGTAATTCGCGGGGGACTAATGAAAAACTGTTTTTT
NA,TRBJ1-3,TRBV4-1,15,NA,CASSQTTGSGNTIYF,TGCGCCAGCAGCCAAACGACGGGTTCTGGAAACACCATATATTTT
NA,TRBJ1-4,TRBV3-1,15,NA,CASSQRGSRREKLFF,TGTGCCAGCAGCCAAAGGGGCTCGAGGAGGGAAAAACTGTTTTTT
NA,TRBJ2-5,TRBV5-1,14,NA,CASSLETGMETQYF,TGCGCCAGCAGCTTGGAAACAGGGATGGAGACCCAGTACTTC
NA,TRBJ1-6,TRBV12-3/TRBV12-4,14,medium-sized,CASRQDAYNSPLHF,TGTGCCAGCAGACAGGACGCCTATAATTCACCCCTCCACTTT
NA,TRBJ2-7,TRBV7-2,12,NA,CAGSLDSYEQYF,TGTGCCGGCAGCTTGGACAGCTACGAGCAGTACTTC
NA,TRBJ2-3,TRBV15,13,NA,CATSRAGVHTQYF,TGTGCCACCAGCAGAGCAGGGGTTCATACGCAGTATTTT
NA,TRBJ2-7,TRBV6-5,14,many,CASSHLSPSHEQYF,TGTGCCAGCAGCCACCTTTCCCCCAGTCACGAGCAGTACTTC
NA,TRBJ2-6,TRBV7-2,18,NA,CASSPQLQTISGANVLTF,TGTGCCAGCAGCCCCCAACTACAAACTATCTCTGGGGCCAACGTCCTCACTTTC
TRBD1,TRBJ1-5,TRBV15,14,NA,CATTRDRTNQPQHF,TGTGCCACCACAAGGGACAGGACTAATCAGCCCCAGCATTTT
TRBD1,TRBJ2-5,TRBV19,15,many,CASSMGQGWGETQYF,TGTGCCAGTAGTATGGGACAGGGGTGGGGAGAGACCCAGTACTTC
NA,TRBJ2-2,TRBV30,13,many,CAWMGGRTGELFF,TGTGCCTGGATGGGGGGGCGGACCGGGGAGCTGTTTTTT
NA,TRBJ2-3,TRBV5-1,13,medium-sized,CASSTQEADTQYF,TGCGCCAGCAGTACGCAGGAGGCAGATACGCAGTATTTT
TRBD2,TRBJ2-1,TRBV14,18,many,CASSQLAGVQWSSNEQFF,TGTGCCAGCAGCCAACTAGCGGGAGTCCAGTGGTCCTCCAATGAGCAGTTCTTC
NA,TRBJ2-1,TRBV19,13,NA,CASSKRAREPQFF,TGTGCCAGTAGTAAAAGGGCTAGAGAGCCCCAGTTCTTC
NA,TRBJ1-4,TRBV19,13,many,CASSIFVAEKLFF,TGTGCCAGTAGTATTTTCGTAGCTGAAAAACTGTTTTTT
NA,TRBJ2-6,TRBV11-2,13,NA,CASSLGGARVLTF,TGTGCCAGCAGCTTAGGTGGGGCAAGGGTCCTGACTTTC
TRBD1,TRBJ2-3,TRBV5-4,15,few,CASSPGTGGTDTQYF,TGTGCCAGCAGCCCGGGGACAGGGGGCACAGATACGCAGTATTTT
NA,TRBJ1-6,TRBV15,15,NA,CATSRDGPYNSPLHF,TGTGCCACCAGCAGAGATGGCCCCTATAATTCACCCCTCCACTTT
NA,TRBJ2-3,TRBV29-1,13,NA,CSVGPSGTDTQYF,TGCAGCGTGGGCCCTAGTGGCACAGATACGCAGTATTTT
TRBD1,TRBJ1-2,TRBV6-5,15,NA,CASSPIDRANYGYTF,TGTGCCAGCAGCCCTATCGACAGGGCTAACTATGGCTACACCTTC
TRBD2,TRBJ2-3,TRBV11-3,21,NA,CASSLAYDGPSGGPSTDTQYF,TGTGCCAGCAGCTTAGCCTATGACGGTCCTTCGGGGGGGCCTAGCACAGATACGCAGTATTTT
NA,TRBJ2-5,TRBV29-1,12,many,CSIRDGQETQYF,TGCAGCATCCGGGACGGGCAAGAGACCCAGTACTTC
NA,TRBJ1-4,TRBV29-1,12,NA,CSVREGDEKLFF,TGCAGCGTAAGGGAGGGGGATGAAAAACTGTTTTTT